Listed below are T cell receptor beta chains from one sample, sequenced in a study of early T cells in non-severe SARS-CoV-2 infection. MiXCR, run by TCRdb on the 5' RACE reads, gives a single entry per CDR3 protein. The sample comprises about 88,000 distinct CDR3 sequences, under 15% of which are singletons, and about 5.5% rests with the top ten. The source material was whole blood. Source of these receptors: an adult who was a healthcare worker with PCR-confirmed SARS-CoV-2 infection or an uninfected control (not recorded which). Each CDR3 is given with its conserved first and last residue. Each record gives: CDR3 protein, CDR3 DNA, D gene, V gene, clone size, J gene, CDR3 length. The D gene is left open where the match is weak. Clone sizes are given selectively: once, few, many, or a class where the clone is expanded.

CDR3: CASRDGQVRETQYF; DNA: TGCGCCAGCAGGGATGGACAGGTCCGAGAGACCCAGTACTTC; D: TRBD1; V: TRBV10-2; size: once; J: TRBJ2-5; length: 14
CDR3: CASSLDSVSIEQFF; DNA: TGCGCCAGCAGCTTGGACTCGGTGTCCATTGAGCAGTTCTTC; D: -; V: TRBV5-1; size: -; J: TRBJ2-1; length: 14
CDR3: CSARRIGQLIYGYTF; DNA: TGCAGTGCTAGAAGAATCGGACAGCTGATCTATGGCTACACCTTC; D: -; V: TRBV20-1; size: -; J: TRBJ1-2; length: 15
CDR3: CSAILLAGGSYEQYF; DNA: TGCAGTGCTATCCTCCTTGCGGGAGGCTCCTACGAGCAGTACTTC; D: TRBD2; V: TRBV20-1; size: many; J: TRBJ2-7; length: 15
CDR3: CASSFASNTEAFF; DNA: TGTGCCAGCAGCTTTGCCAGCAACACTGAAGCTTTCTTT; D: -; V: TRBV7-2; size: few; J: TRBJ1-1; length: 13
CDR3: CASSPRLRENTQYF; DNA: TGTGCCAGCTCACCTCGACTCAGGGAAAATACGCAGTATTTT; D: -; V: TRBV18; size: few; J: TRBJ2-3; length: 14
CDR3: CTSSGPGRGNTEAFF; DNA: TGTACCAGCAGTGGACCAGGTAGGGGGAACACTGAAGCTTTCTTT; D: -; V: TRBV2; size: -; J: TRBJ1-1; length: 15
CDR3: CASSSTSGSYEQYF; DNA: TGTGCCAGCAGCTCCACTAGCGGTTCCTACGAGCAGTACTTC; D: TRBD2; V: TRBV2; size: many; J: TRBJ2-7; length: 14
CDR3: CASSKLAAGPYNEQFF; DNA: TGTGCCAGCAGTAAACTAGCGGCTGGCCCTTACAATGAGCAGTTCTTC; D: TRBD2; V: TRBV27; size: -; J: TRBJ2-1; length: 16
CDR3: CASTGGGSPLHF; DNA: TGTGCCAGCACAGGGGGTGGTTCACCCCTCCACTTT; D: TRBD1; V: TRBV12-3/TRBV12-4; size: few; J: TRBJ1-6; length: 12
CDR3: CASRSPGLANTGELFF; DNA: TGTGCCAGCAGGTCTCCGGGACTAGCGAACACCGGGGAGCTGTTTTTT; D: TRBD2; V: TRBV6-5; size: many; J: TRBJ2-2; length: 16
CDR3: CSARHRHYEQYF; DNA: TGCAGTGCTAGACACCGGCACTACGAGCAGTACTTC; D: -; V: TRBV20-1; size: few; J: TRBJ2-7; length: 12
CDR3: CASSLRSPGNTIYF; DNA: TGTGCCAGCAGTTTAAGGAGTCCTGGAAACACCATATATTTT; D: -; V: TRBV28; size: few; J: TRBJ1-3; length: 14
CDR3: CASSDIPSTDTQYF; DNA: TGTGCCAGCAGTGACATCCCTTCCACAGATACGCAGTATTTT; D: -; V: TRBV12-3/TRBV12-4; size: many; J: TRBJ2-3; length: 14
CDR3: CSVDGGLSEQYF; DNA: TGCAGCGTTGACGGCGGTTTGAGCGAGCAGTACTTC; D: -; V: TRBV29-1; size: few; J: TRBJ2-7; length: 12
CDR3: CASRLAGQAGELFF; DNA: TGTGCCAGCAGGCTAGCGGGACAGGCCGGGGAGCTGTTTTTT; D: -; V: TRBV6-5; size: -; J: TRBJ2-2; length: 14
CDR3: CASSFSQRPQETQYF; DNA: TGTGCCAGCAGTTTTAGTCAGAGACCTCAAGAGACCCAGTACTTC; D: -; V: TRBV12-3/TRBV12-4; size: few; J: TRBJ2-5; length: 15
CDR3: CASSKRDTSTDTQYF; DNA: TGTGCCAGTAGTAAACGGGACACATCCACAGATACGCAGTATTTT; D: -; V: TRBV19; size: -; J: TRBJ2-3; length: 15
CDR3: CASSSLSWNTEAFF; DNA: TGTGCCAGCAGCTCGTTGTCCTGGAACACTGAAGCTTTCTTT; D: -; V: TRBV7-9; size: few; J: TRBJ1-1; length: 14
CDR3: CSATPYFGGVRSDTQYF; DNA: TGCAGTGCTACTCCGTATTTTGGGGGAGTGAGGTCAGATACGCAGTATTTT; D: -; V: TRBV20-1; size: -; J: TRBJ2-3; length: 17
CDR3: CASSLTPSQPPTGELFF; DNA: TGTGCCAGCAGCTTGACACCGTCTCAGCCTCCAACCGGGGAGCTGTTTTTT; D: -; V: TRBV7-6; size: few; J: TRBJ2-2; length: 17
CDR3: CASSFVMGAAGELFF; DNA: TGTGCCAGCAGTTTCGTTATGGGGGCGGCCGGGGAGCTGTTTTTT; D: -; V: TRBV28; size: -; J: TRBJ2-2; length: 15
CDR3: CASRTGTVESGELFF; DNA: TGTGCCAGCAGAACCGGGACTGTCGAATCCGGGGAGCTGTTTTTT; D: -; V: TRBV6-5; size: many; J: TRBJ2-2; length: 15
CDR3: CASSVAQGLSEGYTF; DNA: TGTGCCAGCAGCGTAGCCCAGGGGCTAAGCGAAGGCTACACCTTC; D: -; V: TRBV9; size: -; J: TRBJ1-2; length: 15
CDR3: CAISERAGAYEQYF; DNA: TGTGCCATCAGTGAAAGGGCGGGAGCCTACGAGCAGTACTTC; D: TRBD2; V: TRBV10-3; size: few; J: TRBJ2-7; length: 14
CDR3: CATMRGEDQPQHF; DNA: TGCGCCACAATGAGGGGAGAGGATCAGCCCCAGCATTTT; D: -; V: TRBV10-2; size: many; J: TRBJ1-5; length: 13
CDR3: CASSQDPNEKLFF; DNA: TGTGCCAGCAGCCAAGACCCTAATGAAAAACTGTTTTTT; D: -; V: TRBV3-1; size: few; J: TRBJ1-4; length: 13
CDR3: CASSSVDSYEQYF; DNA: TGTGCCAGCAGCTCCGTTGACAGCTACGAGCAGTACTTC; D: -; V: TRBV7-6; size: -; J: TRBJ2-7; length: 13
CDR3: CASSFQRNTEAFF; DNA: TGTGCCAGCAGCTTTCAGAGGAACACTGAAGCTTTCTTT; D: -; V: TRBV7-6; size: -; J: TRBJ1-1; length: 13
CDR3: CASSLDGSQYF; DNA: TGTGCCAGCAGCTTAGACGGGTCGCAGTATTTT; D: -; V: TRBV7-2; size: few; J: TRBJ2-3; length: 11
CDR3: CASSPRGDLEQYF; DNA: TGTGCCAGCTCACCCCGGGGGGACCTCGAGCAGTACTTC; D: TRBD2; V: TRBV18; size: few; J: TRBJ2-7; length: 13
CDR3: CASSLVGTSGSEQFF; DNA: TGCGCCAGCAGCTTGGTTGGGACTAGCGGGAGTGAGCAGTTCTTC; D: TRBD2; V: TRBV5-1; size: -; J: TRBJ2-1; length: 15
CDR3: CASSITFEQFF; DNA: TGTGCCAGCAGCATAACGTTTGAGCAGTTCTTC; D: -; V: TRBV7-6; size: few; J: TRBJ2-1; length: 11
CDR3: CASSLVGLALGHEQFF; DNA: TGTGCCAGCAGCTTAGTGGGACTAGCCCTAGGACACGAGCAGTTCTTC; D: TRBD2; V: TRBV7-9; size: few; J: TRBJ2-1; length: 16
CDR3: CASTHRGQYNSPLHF; DNA: TGTGCCAGCACTCATCGGGGGCAGTATAATTCACCCCTCCACTTT; D: -; V: TRBV12-3/TRBV12-4; size: -; J: TRBJ1-6; length: 15
CDR3: CASSQGLDTEAFF; DNA: TGTGCCAGCAGCCAGGGACTTGACACTGAAGCTTTCTTT; D: -; V: TRBV14; size: many; J: TRBJ1-1; length: 13
CDR3: CASSLGSGRSPYEQYF; DNA: TGTGCCAGCAGCTTAGGGAGCGGGAGAAGCCCCTACGAGCAGTACTTC; D: TRBD2; V: TRBV7-8; size: few; J: TRBJ2-7; length: 16
CDR3: CSASTSGNYEQYF; DNA: TGCAGCGCCTCGACTAGCGGGAACTACGAGCAGTACTTC; D: TRBD2; V: TRBV20-1; size: -; J: TRBJ2-7; length: 13
CDR3: CASSLSDRGVEAFF; DNA: TGTGCCAGCAGCTTATCGGACAGGGGCGTTGAAGCTTTCTTT; D: TRBD1; V: TRBV7-3; size: few; J: TRBJ1-1; length: 14
CDR3: CASSPLNRDEQYF; DNA: TGTGCCAGCAGCCCCCTGAACAGGGACGAGCAGTACTTC; D: -; V: TRBV5-8; size: few; J: TRBJ2-7; length: 13
CDR3: CASSSQREGLYEQYF; DNA: TGTGCCAGCAGTTCCCAGCGGGAGGGCCTGTACGAGCAGTACTTC; D: TRBD2; V: TRBV27; size: -; J: TRBJ2-7; length: 15
CDR3: CASRGSGTLTDTQYF; DNA: TGCGCCAGCAGAGGTAGCGGGACACTCACAGATACGCAGTATTTT; D: TRBD2; V: TRBV5-1; size: -; J: TRBJ2-3; length: 15
CDR3: CASSVFTGGPDEQFF; DNA: TGTGCCAGCAGCGTTTTTACGGGAGGTCCCGATGAGCAGTTCTTC; D: TRBD2; V: TRBV9; size: many; J: TRBJ2-1; length: 15
CDR3: CSVDLTGANTEAFF; DNA: TGCAGCGTTGACCTTACAGGGGCGAACACTGAAGCTTTCTTT; D: TRBD1; V: TRBV29-1; size: few; J: TRBJ1-1; length: 14
CDR3: CASSPRRGSGKEQFF; DNA: TGTGCCAGCAGCCCCCGCCGGGGTAGCGGGAAAGAGCAGTTCTTC; D: TRBD2; V: TRBV2; size: -; J: TRBJ2-1; length: 15